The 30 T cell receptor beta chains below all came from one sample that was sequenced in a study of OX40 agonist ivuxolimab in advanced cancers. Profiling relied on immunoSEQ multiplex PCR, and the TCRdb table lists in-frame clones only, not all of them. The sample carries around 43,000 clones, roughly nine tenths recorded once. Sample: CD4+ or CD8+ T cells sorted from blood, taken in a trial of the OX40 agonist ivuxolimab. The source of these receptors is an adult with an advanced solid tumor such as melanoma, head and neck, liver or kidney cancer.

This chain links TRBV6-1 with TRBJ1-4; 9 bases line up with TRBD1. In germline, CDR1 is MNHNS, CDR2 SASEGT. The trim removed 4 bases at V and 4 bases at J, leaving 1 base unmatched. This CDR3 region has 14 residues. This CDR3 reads CASSGTGDNEKLFF. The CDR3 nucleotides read TGTGCCAGCAGTGGGACAGGGGATAATGAAAAACTGTTTTTT.

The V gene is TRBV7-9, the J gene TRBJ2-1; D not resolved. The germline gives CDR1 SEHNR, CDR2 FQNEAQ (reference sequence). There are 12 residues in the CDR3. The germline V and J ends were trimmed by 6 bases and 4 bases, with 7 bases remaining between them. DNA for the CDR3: TGTGCCAGCAGGAATTATTACAATGAGCAGTTCTTC. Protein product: CASRNYYNEQFF.

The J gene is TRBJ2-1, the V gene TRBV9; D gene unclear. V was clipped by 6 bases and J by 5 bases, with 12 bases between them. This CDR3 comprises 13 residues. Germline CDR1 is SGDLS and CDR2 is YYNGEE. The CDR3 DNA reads TGTGCCAGCACCCGTCCCGGTCACAATGAGCAGTTCTTC. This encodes CASTRPGHNEQFF.

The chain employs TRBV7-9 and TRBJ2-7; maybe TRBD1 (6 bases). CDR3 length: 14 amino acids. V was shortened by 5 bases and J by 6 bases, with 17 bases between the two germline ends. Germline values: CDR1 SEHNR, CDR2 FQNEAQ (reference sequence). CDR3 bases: TGTGCCAGCAGCCCCACGGACAGTTTTCGCGAGCAGTACTTC. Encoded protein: CASSPTDSFREQYF.

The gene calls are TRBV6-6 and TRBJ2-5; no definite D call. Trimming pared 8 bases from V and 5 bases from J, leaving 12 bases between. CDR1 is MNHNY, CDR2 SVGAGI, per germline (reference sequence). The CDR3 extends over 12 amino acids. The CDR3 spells CASRAVGETQYF. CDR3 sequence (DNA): TGTGCCAGCCGAGCCGTGGGGGAGACCCAGTACTTC.

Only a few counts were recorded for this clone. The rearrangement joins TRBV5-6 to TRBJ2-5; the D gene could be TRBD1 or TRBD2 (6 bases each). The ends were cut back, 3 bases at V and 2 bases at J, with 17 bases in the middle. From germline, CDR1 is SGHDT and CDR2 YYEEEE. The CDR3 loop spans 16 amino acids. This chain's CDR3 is CASSYVVGGTQETQYF. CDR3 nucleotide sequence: TGTGCCAGCAGCTATGTAGTGGGGGGCACACAAGAGACCCAGTACTTC. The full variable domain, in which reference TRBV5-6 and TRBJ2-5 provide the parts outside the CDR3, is DAGVTQSPTHLIKTRGQQVTLRCSPKSGHDTVSWYQQALGQGPQFIFQYYEEEERQRGNFPDRFSGHQFPNYSSELNVNALLLGDSALYLCASSYVVGGTQETQYFGPGTRLLVL.

CDR3 amino acids: CASSEGWTGRSRYGYTF. The DNA of the CDR3 is TGTGCCAGCAGTGAGGGGTGGACAGGGCGATCTCGCTATGGCTACACCTTC. This rearrangement joins TRBV6-1 to TRBJ1-2; TRBD1 matches 8 bases. The CDR3 has 17 amino acids. The J segment lost 4 bases and the V segment lost 3 bases, leaving 13 bases of the junction unmatched. Germline lookup yields CDR1 MNHNS and CDR2 SASEGT.

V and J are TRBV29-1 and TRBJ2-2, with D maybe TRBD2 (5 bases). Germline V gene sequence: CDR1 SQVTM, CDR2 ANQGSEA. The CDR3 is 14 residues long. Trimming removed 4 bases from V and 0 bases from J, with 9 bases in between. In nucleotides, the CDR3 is TGCAGCGTTGCTGAGGGAGCGAACACCGGGGAGCTGTTTTTT. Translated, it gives CSVAEGANTGELFF.

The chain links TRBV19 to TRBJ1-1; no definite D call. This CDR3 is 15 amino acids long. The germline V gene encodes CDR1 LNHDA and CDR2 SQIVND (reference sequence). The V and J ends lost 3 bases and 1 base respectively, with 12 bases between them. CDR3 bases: TGTGCCAGTAGTATTCTGGCCAGTTCGAACACTGAAGCTTTCTTT. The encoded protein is CASSILASSNTEAFF.

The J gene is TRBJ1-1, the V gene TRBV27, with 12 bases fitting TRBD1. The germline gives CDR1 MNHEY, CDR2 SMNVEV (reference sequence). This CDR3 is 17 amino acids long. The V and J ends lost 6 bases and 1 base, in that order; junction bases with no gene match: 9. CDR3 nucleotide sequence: TGTGCCAGCAGCAACCGGGACAGGGGGCTACCGAACACTGAAGCTTTCTTT. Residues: CASSNRDRGLPNTEAFF.

For the CDR3, the DNA is TGTGCCAGCAGCTTAGGCACGGCCTACCACCAAGGTGGCTACACCTTC. Amino acids: CASSLGTAYHQGGYTF. The chain has TRBV7-8 and TRBJ1-2, with D hard to call. The CDR3 runs to 16 residues. The V end was cut by 1 base, the J end by 7 bases, with 19 bases between. The germline V gene has CDR1 SGHVS and CDR2 FQNEAQ.

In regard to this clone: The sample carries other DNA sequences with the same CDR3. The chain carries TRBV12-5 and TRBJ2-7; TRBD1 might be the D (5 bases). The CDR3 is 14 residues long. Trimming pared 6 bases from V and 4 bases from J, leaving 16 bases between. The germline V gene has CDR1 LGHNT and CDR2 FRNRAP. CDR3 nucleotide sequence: TGTGCTAGTGGCTCCTCGGACAACCCGTACGAGCAGTACTTC. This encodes CASGSSDNPYEQYF. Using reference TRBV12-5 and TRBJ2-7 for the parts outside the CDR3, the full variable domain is DARVTQTPRHKVTEMGQEVTMRCQPILGHNTVFWYRQTMMQGLELLAYFRNRAPLDDSGMPKDRFSAEMPDATLATLKIQPSEPRDSAVYFCASGSSDNPYEQYFGPGTRLTVT.

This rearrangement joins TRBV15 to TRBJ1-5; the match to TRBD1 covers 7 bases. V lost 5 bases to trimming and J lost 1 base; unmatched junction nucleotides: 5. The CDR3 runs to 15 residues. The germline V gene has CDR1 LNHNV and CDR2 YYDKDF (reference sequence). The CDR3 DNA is TGTGCCACCAGCGCAGGGACAGCAAGCAATCAGCCCCAGCATTTT. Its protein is CATSAGTASNQPQHF.

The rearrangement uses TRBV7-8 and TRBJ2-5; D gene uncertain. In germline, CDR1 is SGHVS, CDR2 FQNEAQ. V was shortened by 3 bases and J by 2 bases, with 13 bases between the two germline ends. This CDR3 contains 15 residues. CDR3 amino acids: CASSLPSQSQETQYF. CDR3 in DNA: TGTGCCAGCAGCTTGCCCTCGCAGTCACAAGAGACCCAGTACTTC.

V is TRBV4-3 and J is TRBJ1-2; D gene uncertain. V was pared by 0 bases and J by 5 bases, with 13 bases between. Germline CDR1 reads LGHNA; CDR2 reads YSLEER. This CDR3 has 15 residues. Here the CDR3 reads CASSQDWPGSYGYTF. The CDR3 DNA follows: TGCGCCAGCAGCCAAGATTGGCCGGGATCTTATGGCTACACCTTC.

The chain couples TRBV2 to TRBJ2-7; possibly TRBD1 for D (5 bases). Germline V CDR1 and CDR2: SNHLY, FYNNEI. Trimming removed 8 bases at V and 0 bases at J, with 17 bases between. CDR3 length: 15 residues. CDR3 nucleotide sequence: TGTGCCAGCTGCTTAGGGCAGGGCAGCTCCTACGAGCAGTACTTC. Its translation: CASCLGQGSSYEQYF.

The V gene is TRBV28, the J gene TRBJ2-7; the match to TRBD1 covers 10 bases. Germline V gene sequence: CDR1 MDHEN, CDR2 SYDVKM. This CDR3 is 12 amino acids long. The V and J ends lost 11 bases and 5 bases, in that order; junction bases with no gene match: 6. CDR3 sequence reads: CARGQGRNEQYF. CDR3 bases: TGTGCCCGGGGACAGGGGAGGAACGAGCAGTACTTC.

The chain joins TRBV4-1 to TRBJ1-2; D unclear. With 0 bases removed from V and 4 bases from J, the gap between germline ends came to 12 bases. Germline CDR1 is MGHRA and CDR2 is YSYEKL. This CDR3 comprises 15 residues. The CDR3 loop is CASSQDTKISYGYTF. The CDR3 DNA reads TGCGCCAGCAGCCAAGATACCAAGATTTCCTATGGCTACACCTTC.

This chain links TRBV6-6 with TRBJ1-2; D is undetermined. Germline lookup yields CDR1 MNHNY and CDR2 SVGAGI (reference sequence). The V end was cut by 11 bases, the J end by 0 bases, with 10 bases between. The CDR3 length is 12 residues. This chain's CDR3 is CACSGSNYGYTF. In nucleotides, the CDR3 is TGTGCCTGTTCGGGATCTAACTATGGCTACACCTTC.

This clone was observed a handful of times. The CDR3 is CSVPPTGMAEAFF. The CDR3 DNA reads as TGCAGCGTGCCCCCGACGGGAATGGCTGAAGCTTTCTTT. J is TRBJ1-1 and V is TRBV29-1, with D hard to call. Trimming cost V 6 bases and J 6 bases, with 17 bases left between them. There are 13 residues in the CDR3. The germline gives CDR1 SQVTM, CDR2 ANQGSEA.

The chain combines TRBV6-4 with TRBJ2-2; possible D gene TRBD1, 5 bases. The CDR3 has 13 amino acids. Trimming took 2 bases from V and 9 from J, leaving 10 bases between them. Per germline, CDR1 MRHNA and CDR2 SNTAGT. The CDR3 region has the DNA TGTGCCAGCAGTGACGGGGCAGTACGGGAGCTGTTTTTT. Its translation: CASSDGAVRELFF.

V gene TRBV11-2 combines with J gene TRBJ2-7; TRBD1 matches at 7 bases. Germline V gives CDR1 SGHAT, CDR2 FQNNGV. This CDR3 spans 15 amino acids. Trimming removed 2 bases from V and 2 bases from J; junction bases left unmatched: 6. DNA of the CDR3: TGTGCCAGCAGCTTAACCGGACAGGAGCCCTACGAGCAGTACTTC. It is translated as CASSLTGQEPYEQYF.

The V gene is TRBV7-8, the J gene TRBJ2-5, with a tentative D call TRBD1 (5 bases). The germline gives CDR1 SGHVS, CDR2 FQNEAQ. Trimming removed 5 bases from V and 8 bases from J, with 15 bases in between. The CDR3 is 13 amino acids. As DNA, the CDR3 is TGTGCCAGCAGCCCAGACAGCCCCATAACCCAGTACTTC. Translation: CASSPDSPITQYF.

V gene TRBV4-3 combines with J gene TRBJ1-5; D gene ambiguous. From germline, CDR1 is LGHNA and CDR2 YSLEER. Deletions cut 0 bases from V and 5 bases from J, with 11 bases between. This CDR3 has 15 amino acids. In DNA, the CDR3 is TGCGCCAGCAGCCAAGATCGTTCACAGTATCAGCCCCAGCATTTT. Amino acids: CASSQDRSQYQPQHF.

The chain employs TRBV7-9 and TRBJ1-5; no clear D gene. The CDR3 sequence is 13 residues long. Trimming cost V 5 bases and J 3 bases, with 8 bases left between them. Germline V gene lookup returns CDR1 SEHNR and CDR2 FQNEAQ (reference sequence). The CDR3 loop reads CASSTQDNQPQHF. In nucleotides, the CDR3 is TGTGCCAGCAGCACCCAAGACAATCAGCCCCAGCATTTT.

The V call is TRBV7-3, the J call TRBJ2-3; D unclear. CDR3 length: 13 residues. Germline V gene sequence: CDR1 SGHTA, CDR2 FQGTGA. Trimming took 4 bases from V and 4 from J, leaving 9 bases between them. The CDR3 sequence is CASSSLGPDTQYF. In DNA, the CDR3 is TGTGCCAGCAGCTCGTTGGGCCCAGATACGCAGTATTTT.

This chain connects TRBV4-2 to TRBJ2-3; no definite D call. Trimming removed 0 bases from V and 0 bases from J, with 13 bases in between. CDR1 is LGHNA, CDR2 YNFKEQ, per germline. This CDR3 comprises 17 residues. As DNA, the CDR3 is TGTGCCAGCAGCCAAGAAGGACCGGATTCTAGCACAGATACGCAGTATTTT. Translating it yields CASSQEGPDSSTDTQYF.

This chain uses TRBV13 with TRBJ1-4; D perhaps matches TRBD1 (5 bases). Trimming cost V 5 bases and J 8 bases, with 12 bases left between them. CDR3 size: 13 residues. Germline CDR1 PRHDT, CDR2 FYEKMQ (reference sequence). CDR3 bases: TGTGCCAGCAGCACGGGACCTAGAGAAAAACTGTTTTTT. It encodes CASSTGPREKLFF.

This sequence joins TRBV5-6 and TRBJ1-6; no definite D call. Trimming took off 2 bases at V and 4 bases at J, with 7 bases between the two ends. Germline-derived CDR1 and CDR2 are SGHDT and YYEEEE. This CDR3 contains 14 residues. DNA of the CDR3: TGTGCCAGCAGCTTAGGAGAATATAATTCACCCCTCCACTTT. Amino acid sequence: CASSLGEYNSPLHF. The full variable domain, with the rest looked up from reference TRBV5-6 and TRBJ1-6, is DAGVTQSPTHLIKTRGQQVTLRCSPKSGHDTVSWYQQALGQGPQFIFQYYEEEERQRGNFPDRFSGHQFPNYSSELNVNALLLGDSALYLCASSLGEYNSPLHFGNGTRLTVT.

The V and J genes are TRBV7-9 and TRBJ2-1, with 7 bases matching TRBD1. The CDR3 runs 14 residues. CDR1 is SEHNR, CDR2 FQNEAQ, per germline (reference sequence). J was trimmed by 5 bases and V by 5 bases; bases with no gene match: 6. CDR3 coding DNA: TGTGCCAGCAGCCCCCAGGGGGTCCACAATGAGCAGTTCTTC. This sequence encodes CASSPQGVHNEQFF.